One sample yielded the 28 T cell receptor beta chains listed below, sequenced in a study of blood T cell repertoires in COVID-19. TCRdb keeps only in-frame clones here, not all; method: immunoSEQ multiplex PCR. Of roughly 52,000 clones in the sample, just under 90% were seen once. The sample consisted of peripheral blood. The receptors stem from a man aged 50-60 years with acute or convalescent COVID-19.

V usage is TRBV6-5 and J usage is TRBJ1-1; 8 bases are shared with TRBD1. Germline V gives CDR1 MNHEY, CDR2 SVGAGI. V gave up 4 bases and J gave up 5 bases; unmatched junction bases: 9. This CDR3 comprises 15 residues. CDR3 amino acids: CASSSGQGRGTEAFF. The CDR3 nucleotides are TGTGCCAGCAGTTCTGGACAGGGCCGGGGAACTGAAGCTTTCTTT.

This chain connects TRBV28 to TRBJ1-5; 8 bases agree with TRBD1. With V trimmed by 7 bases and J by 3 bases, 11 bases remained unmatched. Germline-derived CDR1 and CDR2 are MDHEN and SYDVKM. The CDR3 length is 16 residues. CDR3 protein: CASTKFGQGANQPQHF. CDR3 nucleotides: TGTGCCAGCACCAAATTCGGACAGGGTGCCAATCAGCCCCAGCATTTT.

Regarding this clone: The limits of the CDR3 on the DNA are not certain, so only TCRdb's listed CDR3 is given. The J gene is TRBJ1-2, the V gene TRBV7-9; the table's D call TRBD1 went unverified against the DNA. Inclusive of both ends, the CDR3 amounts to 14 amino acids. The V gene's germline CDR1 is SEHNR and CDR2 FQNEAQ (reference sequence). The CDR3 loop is CASSLAGGVGGGTF.

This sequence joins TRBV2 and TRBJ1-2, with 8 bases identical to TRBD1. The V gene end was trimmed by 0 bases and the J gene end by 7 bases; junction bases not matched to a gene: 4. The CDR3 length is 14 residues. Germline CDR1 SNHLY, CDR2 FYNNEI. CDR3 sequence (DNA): TGTGCCAGCAGTGAAGCGCAGGGGGCGTCTGGCTACACCTTC. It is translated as CASSEAQGASGYTF.

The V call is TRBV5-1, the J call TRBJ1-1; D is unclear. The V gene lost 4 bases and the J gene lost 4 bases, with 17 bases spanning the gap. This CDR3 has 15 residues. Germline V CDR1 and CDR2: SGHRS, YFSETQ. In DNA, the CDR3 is TGCGCCAGCAGCGGCTCTGGAGGGAGATCCACTGAAGCTTTCTTT. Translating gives CASSGSGGRSTEAFF.

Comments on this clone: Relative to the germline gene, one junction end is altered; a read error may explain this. CDR3 DNA sequence: TGTGTCAGCAGTTACGACGGGTCCGGGAATTCACCCCTCCACTTT. Its translation is CVSSYDGSGNSPLHF. V is TRBV6-5 and J is TRBJ1-6; unclear D gene. Germline V gene data show CDR1 as MNHEY and CDR2 as SVGAGI. This CDR3 has 15 amino acids.

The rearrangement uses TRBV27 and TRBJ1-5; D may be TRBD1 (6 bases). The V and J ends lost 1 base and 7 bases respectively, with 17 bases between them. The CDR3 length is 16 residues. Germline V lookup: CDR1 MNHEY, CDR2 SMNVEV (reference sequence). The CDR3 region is CASSLFAGEFGQPQHF. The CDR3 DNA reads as TGTGCCAGCAGTTTATTCGCAGGGGAATTTGGCCAGCCCCAGCATTTT.

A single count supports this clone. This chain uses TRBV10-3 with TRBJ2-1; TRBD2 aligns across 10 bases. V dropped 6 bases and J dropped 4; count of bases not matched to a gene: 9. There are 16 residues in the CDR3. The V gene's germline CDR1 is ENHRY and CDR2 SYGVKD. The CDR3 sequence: CAIREGLALIYNEQFF. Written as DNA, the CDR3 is TGTGCCATCAGGGAGGGACTAGCGTTGATTTACAATGAGCAGTTCTTC.

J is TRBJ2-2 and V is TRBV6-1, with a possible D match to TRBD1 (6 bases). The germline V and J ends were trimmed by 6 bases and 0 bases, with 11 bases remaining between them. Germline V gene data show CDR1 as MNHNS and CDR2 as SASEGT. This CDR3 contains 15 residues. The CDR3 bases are TGTGCCAGCAGGCAAGACAGGTCGAACACCGGGGAGCTGTTTTTT. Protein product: CASRQDRSNTGELFF.

The CDR3 here is CASSELVVGGNEQFF. The CDR3 DNA follows: TGTGCCAGCAGTGAATTGGTGGTGGGGGGCAATGAGCAGTTCTTC. The rearrangement joins TRBV25-1 to TRBJ2-1; D possibly corresponds to TRBD2 (6 bases). This CDR3 region has 15 residues. Germline CDR1 reads MGHDK; CDR2 reads SYGVNS. Trimming pared 1 base from V and 6 bases from J, leaving 13 bases between.

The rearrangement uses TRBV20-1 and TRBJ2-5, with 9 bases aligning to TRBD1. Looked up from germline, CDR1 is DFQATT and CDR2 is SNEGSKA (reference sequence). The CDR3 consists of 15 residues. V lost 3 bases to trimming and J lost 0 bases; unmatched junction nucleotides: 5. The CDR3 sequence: CSASATGGYQETQYF. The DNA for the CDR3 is TGCAGTGCTAGTGCCACAGGGGGCTACCAAGAGACCCAGTACTTC.

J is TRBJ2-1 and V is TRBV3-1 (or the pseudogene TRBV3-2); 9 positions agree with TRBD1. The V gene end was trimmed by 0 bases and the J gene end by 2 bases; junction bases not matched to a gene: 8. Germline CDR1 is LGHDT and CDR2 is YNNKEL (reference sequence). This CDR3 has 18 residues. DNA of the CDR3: TGTGCCAGCAGCCAAGAGGGATCCGGGACAGGGACCTACAATGAGCAGTTCTTC. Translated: CASSQEGSGTGTYNEQFF.

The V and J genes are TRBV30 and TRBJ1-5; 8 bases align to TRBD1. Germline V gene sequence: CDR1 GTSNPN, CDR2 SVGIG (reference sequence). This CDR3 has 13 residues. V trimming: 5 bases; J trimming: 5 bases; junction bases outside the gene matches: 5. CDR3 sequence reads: CAWGQGGDQPQHF. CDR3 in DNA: TGTGCCTGGGGACAGGGTGGCGATCAGCCCCAGCATTTT.

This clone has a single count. For the CDR3, the DNA is TGTGCCAGCAGCTTAGCGCGCCTGCCTAACTATGGCTACACCTTC. Residues: CASSLARLPNYGYTF. The chain combines TRBV7-9 with TRBJ1-2; no clear D gene. V lost 0 bases and J 0 bases, leaving 8 bases between the germline ends. Germline CDR1 SEHNR, CDR2 FQNEAQ (reference sequence). The CDR3 totals 15 residues.

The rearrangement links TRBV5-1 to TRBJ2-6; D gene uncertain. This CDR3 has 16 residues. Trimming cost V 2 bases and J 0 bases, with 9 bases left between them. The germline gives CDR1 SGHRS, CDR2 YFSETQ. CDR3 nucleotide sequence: TGCGCCAGCAGCTTACGGGTAGACTCTGGGGCCAACGTCCTGACTTTC. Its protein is CASSLRVDSGANVLTF. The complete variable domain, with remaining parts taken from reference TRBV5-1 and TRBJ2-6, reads KAGVTQTPRYLIKTRGQQVTLSCSPISGHRSVSWYQQTPGQGLQFLFEYFSETQRNKGNFPGRFSGRQFSNSRSEMNVSTLELGDSALYLCASSLRVDSGANVLTFGAGSRLTVL.

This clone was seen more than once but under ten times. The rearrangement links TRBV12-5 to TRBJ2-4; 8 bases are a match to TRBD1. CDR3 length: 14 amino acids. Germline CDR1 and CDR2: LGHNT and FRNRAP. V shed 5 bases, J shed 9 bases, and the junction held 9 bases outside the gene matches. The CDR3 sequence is CASGTPGQAVIQYF. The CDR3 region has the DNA TGTGCTAGTGGTACCCCGGGACAGGCCGTCATTCAGTACTTC.

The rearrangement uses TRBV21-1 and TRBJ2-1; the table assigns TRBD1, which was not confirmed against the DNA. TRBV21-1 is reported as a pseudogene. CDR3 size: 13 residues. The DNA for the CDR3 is TGTGCCAGCCGCCACTTACAGGGGAATGAGCAGTTCTTC. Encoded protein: CASRHLQGNEQFF.

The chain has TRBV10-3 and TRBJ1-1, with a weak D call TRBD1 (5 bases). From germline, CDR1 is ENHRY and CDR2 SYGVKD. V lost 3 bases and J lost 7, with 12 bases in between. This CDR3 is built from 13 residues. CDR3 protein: CAISERTIGEAFF. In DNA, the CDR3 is TGTGCCATCAGTGAACGGACAATTGGTGAAGCTTTCTTT.

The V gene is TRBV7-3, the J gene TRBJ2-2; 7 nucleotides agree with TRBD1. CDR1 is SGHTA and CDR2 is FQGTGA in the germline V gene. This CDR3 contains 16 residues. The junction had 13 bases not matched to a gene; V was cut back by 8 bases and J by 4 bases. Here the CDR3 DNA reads TGTGCCAGCCAACAAAGGGGGCCGCGAGGCACCGGGGAGCTGTTTTTT. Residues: CASQQRGPRGTGELFF.

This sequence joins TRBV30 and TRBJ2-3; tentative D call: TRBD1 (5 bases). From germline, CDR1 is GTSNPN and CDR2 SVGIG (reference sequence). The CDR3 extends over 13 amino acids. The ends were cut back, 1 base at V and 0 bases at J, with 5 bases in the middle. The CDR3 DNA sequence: TGTGCCTGGAGTGGGGGCAGCACAGATACGCAGTATTTT. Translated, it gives CAWSGGSTDTQYF. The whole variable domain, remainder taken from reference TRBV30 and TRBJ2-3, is SQTIHQWPATLVQPVGSPLSLECTVEGTSNPNLYWYRQAAGRGLQLLFYSVGIGQISSEVPQNLSASRPQDRQFILSSKKLLLSDSGFYLCAWSGGSTDTQYFGPGTRLTVL.

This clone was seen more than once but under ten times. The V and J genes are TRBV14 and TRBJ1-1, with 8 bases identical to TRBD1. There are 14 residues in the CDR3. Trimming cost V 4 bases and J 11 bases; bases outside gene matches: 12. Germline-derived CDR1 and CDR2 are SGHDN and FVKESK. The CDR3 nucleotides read TGTGCCAGCAGCCCTGGACAGGGAGTGAGGGGGGCTTTCTTT. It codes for CASSPGQGVRGAFF.

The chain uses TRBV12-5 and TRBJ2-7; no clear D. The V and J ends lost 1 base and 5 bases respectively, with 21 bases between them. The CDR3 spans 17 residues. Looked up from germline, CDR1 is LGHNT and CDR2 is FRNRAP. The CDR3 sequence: CASGLAMTGLGPNEQYF. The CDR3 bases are TGTGCTAGTGGTTTGGCTATGACGGGTCTAGGCCCCAACGAGCAGTACTTC.

CDR3 residues: CASSLRQAGTYTF. DNA of the CDR3: TGTGCCAGCAGTTTACGCCAGGCCGGAACCTACACCTTC. The chain has TRBV12-3 or TRBV12-4 and TRBJ1-2; no reliable D call. The V gene lost 2 bases and the J gene lost 10 bases, with 14 bases spanning the gap. This CDR3 has 13 residues.

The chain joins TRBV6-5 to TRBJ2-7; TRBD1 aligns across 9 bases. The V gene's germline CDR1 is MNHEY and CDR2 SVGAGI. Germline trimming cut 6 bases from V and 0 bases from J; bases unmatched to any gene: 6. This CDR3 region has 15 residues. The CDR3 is CASRPQQGASYEQYF. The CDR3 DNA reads TGTGCCAGCAGACCGCAACAGGGGGCCTCCTACGAGCAGTACTTC.

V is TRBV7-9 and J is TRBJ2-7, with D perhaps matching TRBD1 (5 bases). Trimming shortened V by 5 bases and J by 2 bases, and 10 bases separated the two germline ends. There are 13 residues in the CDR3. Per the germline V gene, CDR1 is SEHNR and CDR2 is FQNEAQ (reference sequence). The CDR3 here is CASSGAFPYEQYF. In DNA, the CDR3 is TGTGCCAGCAGCGGGGCATTCCCCTACGAGCAGTACTTC.

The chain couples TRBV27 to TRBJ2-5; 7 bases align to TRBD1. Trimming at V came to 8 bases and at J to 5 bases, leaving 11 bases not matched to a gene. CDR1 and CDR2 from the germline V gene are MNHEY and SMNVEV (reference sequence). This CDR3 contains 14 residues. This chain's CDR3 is CASGPRQGRETQYF. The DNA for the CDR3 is TGTGCCAGCGGACCGCGACAGGGCCGGGAGACCCAGTACTTC.

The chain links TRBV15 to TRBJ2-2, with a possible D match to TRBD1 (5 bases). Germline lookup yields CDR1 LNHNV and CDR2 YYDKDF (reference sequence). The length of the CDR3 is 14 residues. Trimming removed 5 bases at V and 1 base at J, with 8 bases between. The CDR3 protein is CATSLGVNTGELFF. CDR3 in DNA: TGTGCCACCAGCTTAGGGGTGAACACCGGGGAGCTGTTTTTT.

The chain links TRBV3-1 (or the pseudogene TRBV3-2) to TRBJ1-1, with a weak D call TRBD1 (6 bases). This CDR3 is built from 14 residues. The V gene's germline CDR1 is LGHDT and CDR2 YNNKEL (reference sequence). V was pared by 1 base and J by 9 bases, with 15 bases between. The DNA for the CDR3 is TGTGCCAGCAGCCAAGTGGGGGCCTCGGGGAAAGCTTTCTTT. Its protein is CASSQVGASGKAFF.